The rows below give T cell receptor beta chains drawn from one sample of a study of blood T cell repertoires in COVID-19. Data came from immunoSEQ multiplex PCR; TCRdb stores just in-frame clones and leaves some out. The data hold 250,000 to 350,000 clones, with roughly 86% observed a single time. Sequenced: peripheral blood. Receptors originate from a man younger than 35 with active or convalescent COVID-19. CDR3s leave out the opening cysteine and the closing phenylalanine or tryptophan.

j_call v_call cdr3_aa
TRBJ1-2 TRBV27 ASSLKGNGYT
TRBJ2-7 TRBV5-6 ASSLEHRFSYEQY
TRBJ1-1 TRBV2 ASIAGRGVNTEAF
TRBJ2-7 TRBV6-2/TRBV6-3 ASSKRRQGSYEQY
TRBJ1-1 TRBV7-6 ASSPRTSSQYTEAF
TRBJ2-7 TRBV12-5 ASAEWDNTYEQY
TRBJ2-5 TRBV5-1 ASGQGARETQY
TRBJ1-5 TRBV6-4 ASSDGAGGNQPQH
TRBJ2-1 TRBV7-2 ASSLVGPGGEDEQF
TRBJ2-5 TRBV19 ASSIWQGQETQY
TRBJ1-6 TRBV7-9 ASSLVSGYNSPLH
TRBJ1-5 TRBV19 ASSIGHLSNQPQH
TRBJ1-5 TRBV6-1 ASSANLRGRNQPQH
TRBJ2-3 TRBV12-3/TRBV12-4 ASSFRGTDTQY
TRBJ1-1 TRBV29-1 SVGARDTEAF
TRBJ1-1 TRBV12-3/TRBV12-4 ASSVGVGAF
TRBJ2-2 TRBV10-2 ASSVLASGELF
TRBJ2-3 TRBV9 ASSVADTQY
TRBJ2-2 TRBV19 ASSMGGQGTGELF
TRBJ2-1 TRBV10-3 AISDPPQWNEQF
TRBJ2-5 TRBV7-9 ASSPRLGTGPIIEY
TRBJ1-4 TRBV11-2 ASSSTGRNEKLF
TRBJ1-2 TRBV19 ASSQRNYGYT
TRBJ1-5 TRBV5-4 ASSLGENQPQH
TRBJ1-5 TRBV5-6 ASSYRDLPNQPQH
TRBJ1-5 TRBV15 ATSRALTGGVQPQH
TRBJ1-2 TRBV27 ASSLGPGAYGYT
TRBJ1-1 TRBV15 ATSTGGAGAEAF
TRBJ1-5 TRBV19 ASSIGETGNQPQH
TRBJ2-1 TRBV9 ASSVEEGANEQF
TRBJ1-5 TRBV2 ASSDRDKVNQPQH
TRBJ2-3 TRBV14 ASSLPTSGWADTQY
TRBJ1-4 TRBV9 ASSATPGLRKLF
TRBJ1-3 TRBV5-1 ASSLLPGGTGGLSGNTIY
TRBJ1-3 TRBV4-1 ASSPGARGSGNTIY
TRBJ1-1 TRBV19 ASTRPGTLRTEAF
TRBJ1-1 TRBV7-9 ASSPVRGVNTEAF
TRBJ2-1 TRBV11-2 ASSLAGSSYNEQF
TRBJ2-2 TRBV7-2 ASLGNTGELF
TRBJ2-7 TRBV7-9 ASSDTPYEQY
TRBJ2-7 TRBV9 ASSSRGGEQY
TRBJ1-1 TRBV5-5 ASSFGEDRVFFEAF
TRBJ1-1 TRBV5-1 ASSWTGLNTEAF
TRBJ2-7 TRBV4-1 ASSPPQGPEQY
TRBJ1-1 TRBV12-3/TRBV12-4 ASSLGGEAF
TRBJ1-3 TRBV7-8 ASSSLQGGGNTIY
TRBJ2-2 TRBV6-5 ASSPQENTGELF
TRBJ1-2 TRBV19 ASTSNRGLYGYT
TRBJ1-2 TRBV5-1 ASSLLQGANYGYT
TRBJ1-2 TRBV19 ASSIGWSANYGYT
TRBJ2-2 TRBV15 ATSRDRLAGEWNTGELF
TRBJ2-7 TRBV10-2 ASGDRRSYEQY
TRBJ2-7 TRBV5-1 ASSAGDGTYEQY
TRBJ2-3 TRBV2 ASRPDRGILVDTQY
TRBJ2-3 TRBV27 ASSLRSPRMVSTDTQY
TRBJ1-3 TRBV2 ASSDFRGPYSGNTIY
TRBJ2-5 TRBV5-6 ASSLVSSGGRGETQY
TRBJ2-7 TRBV7-9 ASSPSSYEQY
TRBJ1-1 TRBV2 ASSALWEAF
TRBJ2-3 TRBV27 ASRQGTTDTQY